Listed below are T cell receptor beta chains from one sample, sequenced in a study of OX40 agonist ivuxolimab in advanced cancers. Using immunoSEQ multiplex PCR, the repertoire was profiled, and TCRdb retains in-frame clones only, with some absent. The sample records 70,000 to 95,000 clones, about 91% being singletons. The specimen comprised CD4+ or CD8+ T cells sorted from blood, sampled in a trial of the OX40 agonist ivuxolimab. The receptors come from an adult with an advanced solid tumor such as melanoma, head and neck, liver or kidney cancer. CDR3s include the opening cysteine and the closing phenylalanine or tryptophan. The order of the fields is clone size, V gene, J gene, D gene, CDR3 DNA, CDR3 protein. D genes are given only for firm matches. Rows give clone size only sometimes, using once, few, many, or a class for an expanded clone.

-	TRBV19	TRBJ1-3	-	TGTGCCAGTAGTCGGTACGTCGGGTCAAGTTCTGGAAACACCATATATTTT	CASSRYVGSSSGNTIYF
-	TRBV9	TRBJ2-2	-	TGTGCCAGCAGCGTTTCCGTCGGGGCCCACACCGGGGAGCTGTTTTTT	CASSVSVGAHTGELFF
-	TRBV5-4	TRBJ2-3	-	TGTGCCAGCAGCTTGGAGGGCTACCGAATCACAGATACGCAGTATTTT	CASSLEGYRITDTQYF
once	TRBV5-6	TRBJ1-5	-	TGTGCCAGCAGCTTGTTCGGGAGCAATCAGCCCCAGCATTTT	CASSLFGSNQPQHF
-	TRBV27	TRBJ2-7	TRBD1	TGTGCCAGCACCAGGGACAGGACGGCACCCTACGAGCAGTACTTC	CASTRDRTAPYEQYF
-	TRBV6-1	TRBJ2-1	-	TGTGCCAGCACCCGAGGAGTTGAGGATGAGCAGTTCTTC	CASTRGVEDEQFF
-	TRBV29-1	TRBJ1-1	-	TGCAGCGGAGGGACTTACACTGAAGCTTTCTTT	CSGGTYTEAFF
-	TRBV19	TRBJ2-3	-	TGTGCCAGTAGTAACAGACCCAGGGATACGCAGTATTTT	CASSNRPRDTQYF
-	TRBV27	TRBJ2-3	-	TGTGCCAGCGGTCGTTTGCGGACAGATCTTAAGGATACGCAGTATTTT	CASGRLRTDLKDTQYF
-	TRBV6-5	TRBJ1-1	TRBD1	TGTGCCAGCAGTTATGAGACAGGGGATGGAGCTTTCTTT	CASSYETGDGAFF
-	TRBV2	TRBJ2-1	-	TGTGCCAGCAGTGCTCAGGCTAGCCAATACAATGAGCAGTTCTTC	CASSAQASQYNEQFF
-	TRBV10-2	TRBJ2-5	-	TGCGCCAGCAGTGAGGGTGAGACCCAGTACTTC	CASSEGETQYF
-	TRBV27	TRBJ1-6	TRBD1	TGTGCCAGCACCAACAGGGGGGATAATTCACCCCTCCACTTT	CASTNRGDNSPLHF
-	TRBV10-3	TRBJ1-1	-	TGTGCCATCAGTGGAACAGTGGGCAGCACTGAAGCTTTCTTT	CAISGTVGSTEAFF
few	TRBV12-2	TRBJ2-5	-	TGTGCAAGTCGCCCCGGACAGGGCGGGAAAGAGACCCAGTACTTC	CASRPGQGGKETQYF
-	TRBV1	TRBJ2-7	-	TGCACCAGCAGCCAAGATCCCGGACAGGAGTACGAGCAGTACTTC	CTSSQDPGQEYEQYF
-	TRBV27	TRBJ2-1	TRBD2	TGTGCCAGCAGTCTAGCGACTAGCGGGGGGGCCGATGAGCAGTTCTTC	CASSLATSGGADEQFF
-	TRBV15	TRBJ2-5	-	TGTGCCACCAGCAGAGGCACGGGCGCGGGGGCATACCAAGAGACCCAGTACTTC	CATSRGTGAGAYQETQYF
-	TRBV6-5	TRBJ2-2	TRBD1	TGTGCCAGCAGGAGGGACAGGGCTAACACCGGGGAGCTGTTTTTT	CASRRDRANTGELFF
-	TRBV11-2	TRBJ2-7	-	TGTGCCAGCACCAACGGTTTGGACGAGCAGTACTTC	CASTNGLDEQYF
-	TRBV7-3	TRBJ1-2	TRBD1	TGTGCCAGCAGCCTTGGGACAGGCCTTGGTGGCTACACCTTC	CASSLGTGLGGYTF
once	TRBV18	TRBJ1-3	-	TGTGCCAGCTCACAGGACTCTGGAAACACCATATATTTT	CASSQDSGNTIYF
-	TRBV19	TRBJ2-5	TRBD1	TGTGCCAGTAGTATGGGACAGGGGGCTGATGAGACCCAGTACTTC	CASSMGQGADETQYF
once	TRBV1	TRBJ2-7	-	TGCACCAGCAGCAGGGTTTTTGGGTCTAGCGGGAGAAACGAGCAGTACTTC	CTSSRVFGSSGRNEQYF
-	TRBV27	TRBJ2-1	-	TGTGCCAGCAGTTTCGGGACACAGCACAATGAGCAGTTCTTC	CASSFGTQHNEQFF
-	TRBV19	TRBJ2-3	TRBD1	TGTGCCAGTAGTCCAGACAGGGGAACAGATACGCAGTATTTT	CASSPDRGTDTQYF
-	TRBV6-6	TRBJ1-2	-	TGTGCCAGCAGCCCAGAGGGGCGAGGCTACACCTTC	CASSPEGRGYTF
-	TRBV4-1	TRBJ2-7	-	TGCGCCAGCAGCCAACCCGGGGGTTCTGCTAGAGAGCAGTACTTC	CASSQPGGSAREQYF
-	TRBV27	TRBJ1-2	TRBD1	TGTGCCAGCAGTTTATCGGGGACAGGGGCGGGCTATGGCTACACCTTC	CASSLSGTGAGYGYTF
-	TRBV7-8	TRBJ1-5	-	TGTGCCAGCAGCCTAGGGGGTGGGGATCAGCCCCAGCATTTT	CASSLGGGDQPQHF
-	TRBV7-6	TRBJ1-5	-	TGTGCCAGCAGCTTTTATCTATCGCGGAGCAATCAGCCCCAGCATTTT	CASSFYLSRSNQPQHF
-	TRBV5-1	TRBJ2-3	TRBD2	TGCGCCAGCAGCCCGGGGACTAGCGGGGGGGATACGCAGTATTTT	CASSPGTSGGDTQYF
-	TRBV12-5	TRBJ1-2	-	TGTGCTAGTGGTTTGGTACACGGTGGACAGACGGGCTACACCTTC	CASGLVHGGQTGYTF
-	TRBV7-2	TRBJ1-5	TRBD1	TGTGCCAGCAGCTCGGACAGGGTTGACCAGCCCCAGCATTTT	CASSSDRVDQPQHF
once	TRBV6-1	TRBJ1-6	-	TGTGCCAGCGGACCAGGGAGAGGCTATAATTCACCCCTCCACTTT	CASGPGRGYNSPLHF